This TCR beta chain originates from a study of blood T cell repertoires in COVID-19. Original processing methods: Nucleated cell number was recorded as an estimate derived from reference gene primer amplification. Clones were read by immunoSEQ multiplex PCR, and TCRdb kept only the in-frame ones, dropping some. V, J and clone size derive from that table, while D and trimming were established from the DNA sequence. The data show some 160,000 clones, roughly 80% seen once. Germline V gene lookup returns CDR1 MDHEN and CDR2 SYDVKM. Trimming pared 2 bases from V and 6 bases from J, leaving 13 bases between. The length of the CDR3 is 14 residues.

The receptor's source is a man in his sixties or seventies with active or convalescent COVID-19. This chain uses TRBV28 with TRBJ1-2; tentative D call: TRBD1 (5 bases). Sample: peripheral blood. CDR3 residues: CASSLVAGLNGYTF. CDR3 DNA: TGTGCCAGCAGTTTAGTGGCAGGGCTGAATGGCTACACCTTC.